The TCR beta chain under discussion was sequenced for a study of cytomegalovirus exposure and HLA in healthy donors. Study details: As an earlier analysis found, around 170 million T cells yielded 95 million to 130 million unique TCR beta sequences.

While unrecorded immune exposures were likely, the donors were nominally healthy when sampled. Study-wide points: Reports state that TCR beta sequences accurately predicted most subjects' HLA-A and HLA-B alleles. CMV serostatus was the sole immune exposure information available.

The PCR was carried out with 60 Vbeta primers and 13 Jbeta primers. Assay: immunoSEQ multiplex PCR; the TCRdb copy retains only in-frame clones and omits some. The data contain about 210,000 clones, around 79% of them seen just once; the ten biggest clones take up 1.8%. V was clipped by 5 bases and J by 5 bases; unmatched bases: 10. Germline V lookup: CDR1 LNHDA, CDR2 SQIVND (reference sequence). The CDR3 has 15 residues. As regards this clone: What it binds is not known.

Sequences were obtained from PBMCs. This receptor was taken from a male donor in good health and CMV-seronegative. The V and J genes are TRBV19 and TRBJ2-7; TRBD2 matches 9 bases. The CDR3 DNA sequence: TGTGCCAGTAGTCATAGGACTAGCGTCGCGAACGAGCAGTACTTC. As protein: CASSHRTSVANEQYF.